The 27 T cell receptor beta chains below all came from one sample that was sequenced in a study of blood T cell repertoires in COVID-19. The table came from immunoSEQ multiplex PCR; TCRdb's copy has only in-frame clones and leaves some out. The data show hundreds of thousands of clones, about 83% seen once. Sequenced sample: peripheral blood. These receptors came from a woman aged 45-65 years with acute or convalescent COVID-19.

Here the CDR3 reads CASSLQDGLAGFYEQYF. For the CDR3, the DNA is TGTGCCAGCAGCTTACAGGACGGACTAGCGGGATTTTACGAGCAGTACTTC. The J gene is TRBJ2-7, the V gene TRBV7-6, with 12 bases that match TRBD2. V shed 2 bases and J 4 bases; nucleotides not matched to a gene: 9. This CDR3 spans 17 amino acids. Germline assignment: CDR1 SGHVS and CDR2 FNYEAQ.

This clone was counted once. V usage is TRBV6-5 and J usage is TRBJ2-7; 7 bases align to TRBD1. The germline V gene has CDR1 MNHEY and CDR2 SVGAGI. The J segment lost 2 bases and the V segment lost 7 bases, leaving 8 bases of the junction unmatched. The CDR3 consists of 14 residues. This CDR3 reads CASNINRGTYEQYF. DNA of the CDR3: TGTGCCAGCAACATAAACAGGGGAACCTACGAGCAGTACTTC.

The chain joins TRBV19 to TRBJ1-3, with a weak D call TRBD1 (5 bases). V dropped 7 bases and J dropped 3 bases, with 16 bases sitting between them. Germline V lookup: CDR1 LNHDA, CDR2 SQIVND (reference sequence). The CDR3 totals 15 residues. The CDR3 DNA is TGTGCCAGTATCACTAACCAGGGATTTGGAAACACCATATATTTT. The encoded protein is CASITNQGFGNTIYF.

This clone was picked up one time. The chain employs TRBV28 and TRBJ1-1; D is perhaps TRBD1 (5 bases). Germline V gene sequence: CDR1 MDHEN, CDR2 SYDVKM. The CDR3 has 17 residues. Trimming took off 5 bases at V and 0 bases at J, with 19 bases between the two ends. The CDR3 DNA reads TGTGCCAGCAGTCCTATATTGATACAGGATTTGAACACTGAAGCTTTCTTT. The encoded protein is CASSPILIQDLNTEAFF.

V gene TRBV2 combines with J gene TRBJ2-5; a weak D match, TRBD1 (6 bases). The CDR3 is 13 residues long. Trimming cost V 7 bases and J 5 bases, with 14 bases left between them. The germline CDR1 and CDR2 sequences are SNHLY and FYNNEI. CDR3 loop: CASNQGNWETQYF. The CDR3 DNA sequence: TGTGCCAGCAACCAGGGGAATTGGGAGACCCAGTACTTC.

This clone occurred a few times. The chain recombines TRBV24-1 with TRBJ2-5; 10 nucleotides line up with TRBD1. After removal of 4 bases from V and 2 bases from J, the junction contained 9 bases not matched to a gene. This CDR3 is built from 17 residues. From germline, CDR1 is KGHDR and CDR2 SFDVKD. This chain's CDR3 is CATSDPGTGAYQETQYF. The DNA of the CDR3 is TGTGCCACCAGTGACCCCGGGACAGGGGCCTATCAAGAGACCCAGTACTTC.

The genes are TRBV9 and TRBJ2-5, with D possibly TRBD2 on 5 matching bases. The germline V and J ends were trimmed by 0 bases and 5 bases, with 17 bases remaining between them. Germline V gives CDR1 SGDLS, CDR2 YYNGEE. The CDR3 has 16 residues. The CDR3 DNA reads as TGTGCCAGCAGCGTAGGAGCGGAAGTGGATGGGGAGACCCAGTACTTC. Amino acids: CASSVGAEVDGETQYF.

The chain is built from TRBV6-2 or TRBV6-3 and TRBJ1-4; TRBD1 is a possible D gene (5 bases). This CDR3 is built from 13 residues. Germline CDR1 MNHEY, CDR2 SVGEGT. The V and J ends lost 1 base and 5 bases respectively, with 5 bases between them. CDR3: CASSYWGNEKLFF. DNA of the CDR3: TGTGCCAGCAGTTACTGGGGCAATGAAAAACTGTTTTTT.

This sequence joins TRBV29-1 and TRBJ2-3; D is possibly TRBD1 (5 bases). Trimming removed 6 bases from V and 1 base from J, with 8 bases in between. Germline V lookup: CDR1 SQVTM, CDR2 ANQGSEA. The CDR3 loop spans 12 amino acids. CDR3 nucleotides: TGCAGCGTGCTCAGGGGCACAGATACGCAGTATTTT. Translated, it gives CSVLRGTDTQYF.

This chain connects TRBV27 to TRBJ2-7; 8 bases align to TRBD1. V shed 6 bases, J shed 2 bases, and the junction held 6 bases outside the gene matches. The CDR3 loop spans 14 amino acids. CDR1 MNHEY and CDR2 SMNVEV come from the germline V gene (reference sequence). CDR3 coding DNA: TGTGCCAGCAGGACCGGGACAGGAGCCTACGAGCAGTACTTC. Its protein product is CASRTGTGAYEQYF.

The V gene is TRBV29-1, the J gene TRBJ1-2; D might be TRBD1 (5 bases). Germline V gene sequence: CDR1 SQVTM, CDR2 ANQGSEA. V was clipped by 4 bases and J by 4 bases, with 13 bases between them. The CDR3 consists of 13 residues. The CDR3 DNA reads as TGCAGCGTTGGAGGGACTTCACCCTATGGCTACACCTTC. Its protein is CSVGGTSPYGYTF. The full variable domain, in which reference TRBV29-1 and TRBJ1-2 provide the parts outside the CDR3, is SAVISQKPSRDICQRGTSLTIQCQVDSQVTMMFWYRQQPGQSLTLIATANQGSEATYESGFVIDKFPISRPNLTFSTLTVSNMSPEDSSIYLCSVGGTSPYGYTFGSGTRLTVV.

The chain is built from TRBV27 and TRBJ2-1; perhaps TRBD2 as D (5 bases). V lost 7 bases and J lost 8, with 12 bases in between. Germline V lookup: CDR1 MNHEY, CDR2 SMNVEV (reference sequence). The CDR3 spans 12 residues. The CDR3 DNA sequence: TGTGCCAGCAAATCGGGAATCCATGAGCAGTTCTTC. Translating gives CASKSGIHEQFF.

The chain joins TRBV14 to TRBJ2-5; TRBD1 matches at 7 bases. Germline V gene lookup returns CDR1 SGHDN and CDR2 FVKESK. The CDR3 consists of 15 residues. V dropped 4 bases and J dropped 5; count of bases not matched to a gene: 10. The DNA of the CDR3 is TGTGCCAGCAGCCCCCTTCCGGACAGGCAGGAGACCCAGTACTTC. This sequence encodes CASSPLPDRQETQYF. Looking up the rest from reference TRBV14 and TRBJ2-5 gives the full variable domain: EAGVTQFPSHSVIEKGQTVTLRCDPISGHDNLYWYRRVMGKEIKFLLHFVKESKQDESGMPNNRFLAERTGGTYSTLKVQPAELEDSGVYFCASSPLPDRQETQYFGPGTRLLVL.

This clone was detected a few times. The chain has TRBV11-1 and TRBJ2-2; D perhaps matches TRBD1 (6 bases). Between the trimmed V and J ends, which lost 4 bases and 7 bases, there was a span of 16 bases. The CDR3 length is 15 residues. Looked up from germline, CDR1 is SGHAT and CDR2 is FQDESV (reference sequence). The CDR3 DNA reads TGTGCCAGCAGCTCGGACACAGGGTCCCACGGGGAGCTGTTTTTT. Its protein product is CASSSDTGSHGELFF.

A remark on this clone: This sample also contains other DNA sequences that code for the same CDR3. Here the CDR3 reads CASSLAGGNEQFF. The CDR3 DNA reads as TGTGCCAGCAGCTTAGCGGGAGGGAATGAGCAGTTCTTC. V usage is TRBV7-2 and J usage is TRBJ2-1, with TRBD2 matching over 7 bases. The junction had 0 bases not matched to a gene; V was cut back by 0 bases and J by 7 bases. Germline V gene lookup returns CDR1 SGHTA and CDR2 FQGNSA. This CDR3 has 13 amino acids.

The V call is TRBV6-1, the J call TRBJ1-2; a weak D match, TRBD1 (5 bases). The V and J ends lost 0 bases and 3 bases respectively, with 11 bases between them. Per the germline V gene, CDR1 is MNHNS and CDR2 is SASEGT. The CDR3 loop spans 15 amino acids. The CDR3 coding sequence is TGTGCCAGCAGTGAAGCGCCAATACAGGACTATGGCTACACCTTC. Its translation is CASSEAPIQDYGYTF.

To note about this clone: A much larger clone lies a single base off, so this may be a read error. This sample includes further DNA sequences coding for the same CDR3. This sequence joins TRBV28 and TRBJ2-1, with 10 bases identical to TRBD2. J gave up 2 bases and V 2 bases, and 12 bases lay outside the gene matches. Germline values: CDR1 MDHEN, CDR2 SYDVKM. CDR3 length: 19 residues. CDR3 protein: CASSLKLAGVSVTYNEQFF. The CDR3 DNA reads as TGTGCCAGCAGTTTAAAGCTAGCGGGAGTCTCCGTAACCTACAATGAGCAGTTCTTC.

This chain links TRBV7-2 with TRBJ1-2; D gene unclear. Germline assignment: CDR1 SGHTA and CDR2 FQGNSA. The germline V and J ends were trimmed by 5 bases and 2 bases, with 21 bases remaining between them. The CDR3 runs to 17 residues. The CDR3 sequence: CASSLTRGTAANYGYTF. The CDR3 DNA sequence: TGTGCCAGCAGCCTAACACGGGGAACCGCCGCAAACTATGGCTACACCTTC.

The chain combines TRBV7-2 with TRBJ2-2; D ambiguous. The CDR3 has 15 amino acids. Germline V gene lookup returns CDR1 SGHTA and CDR2 FQGNSA. V was clipped by 5 bases and J by 0 bases, with 10 bases between them. CDR3 coding DNA: TGTGCCAGCAGCCAGCGAATCGCGAACACCGGGGAGCTGTTTTTT. This codes for CASSQRIANTGELFF.

This chain links TRBV10-2 with TRBJ2-5; possibly TRBD2 for D (6 bases). V lost 7 bases to trimming and J lost 1 base, with 19 bases between them. The CDR3 totals 16 residues. Per germline, CDR1 WSHSY and CDR2 SAAADI. Here the CDR3 DNA reads TGCGCCAGCACCGAGAGTTTTGCGGGGCGCCAAGAGACCCAGTACTTC. Protein product: CASTESFAGRQETQYF.

This clone was picked up one time. This rearrangement joins TRBV24-1 to TRBJ2-5; D is possibly TRBD2 (6 bases). The germline V and J ends were trimmed by 0 bases and 4 bases, with 14 bases remaining between them. Germline V gives CDR1 KGHDR, CDR2 SFDVKD. This CDR3 spans 16 amino acids. The CDR3 DNA sequence: TGTGCCACCAGTGATTTGTCTAGCGAGGCGGGAGAGACCCAGTACTTC. Protein product: CATSDLSSEAGETQYF.

This chain joins TRBV7-3 and TRBJ1-1; 7 bases line up with TRBD1. Germline V gene sequence: CDR1 SGHTA, CDR2 FQGTGA. V lost 5 bases to trimming and J lost 2 bases; unmatched junction nucleotides: 11. This CDR3 has 16 residues. The CDR3: CASSTGTASSNTEAFF. CDR3 nucleotides: TGTGCCAGCAGCACCGGGACAGCGAGTAGTAACACTGAAGCTTTCTTT.

The chain joins TRBV7-9 to TRBJ2-2; D call uncertain. Germline V lookup: CDR1 SEHNR, CDR2 FQNEAQ (reference sequence). V was cut by 5 bases and J by 6 bases, with 7 bases left in between. The CDR3 length is 12 residues. For the CDR3, the DNA is TGTGCCAGCAGCCCGAAGCCCGGGGAGCTGTTTTTT. As protein: CASSPKPGELFF.

CDR3 sequence (DNA): TGTGCCAGCAGACCGTCCGGTGAGCGATACAATGAGCAGTTCTTC. Translation: CASRPSGERYNEQFF. This sequence joins TRBV27 and TRBJ2-1, with D uncertain. Germline CDR1 is MNHEY and CDR2 is SMNVEV (reference sequence). Trimming stripped 6 bases from V and 4 bases from J, with 16 bases between. The CDR3 is 15 amino acids.

The chain recombines TRBV27 with TRBJ2-6; TRBD1 matches at 10 bases. The CDR3 has 17 amino acids. Trimming took 8 bases from V and 0 from J; bases not matched to a gene: 7. The germline CDR1 and CDR2 sequences are MNHEY and SMNVEV (reference sequence). The CDR3 bases are TGTGCCAGCGGGGTCGGGACAGGGGCCTCTGGGGCCAACGTCCTGACTTTC. It is translated as CASGVGTGASGANVLTF.

This clone came up a few times. The chain carries TRBV14 and TRBJ2-4; perhaps TRBD1 as D (6 bases). CDR1 and CDR2 from the germline V gene are SGHDN and FVKESK. V lost 4 bases, J lost 8 bases, and 9 bases lay in between. CDR3 length equals 12 residues. CDR3 sequence (DNA): TGTGCCAGCAGCCCTAGGGGGTACATTCAGTACTTC. This codes for CASSPRGYIQYF.

The chain is built from TRBV2 and TRBJ2-7, with D possibly TRBD1 on 5 matching bases. CDR1 and CDR2 (germline): SNHLY, FYNNEI. The CDR3 loop spans 13 amino acids. V was pared by 4 bases and J by 4 bases, with 11 bases between. CDR3 sequence (DNA): TGTGCCAGCAGTGGTGGGGCGCTTTACGAGCAGTACTTC. Translating it yields CASSGGALYEQYF.